Following are 2 T cell receptor beta chains from one sample sequenced in a study of spatial heterogeneity in lung cancer (dated by TCRdb to about 2019). This sample's time point label indicates: blood at routine non-recurrence follow-up after resection. Library preparation was by 5' RACE. The sequencing machine was a NextSeq 500. TCRdb reprocessing: public reads trimmed at Q25 with fastp, clones called with MiXCR, in-frame beta chains kept. One record per CDR3 amino acid sequence lists the most common genes and DNA. This sample has about 94,000 distinct CDR3 sequences in its table, and around 19% of those were observed once. The leading ten clones occupy 20% to 25% of the sample. The sample in question was PBMCs, obtained at follow-up. The source of these receptors is a male donor with early-stage non-small cell lung cancer.

The sample holds a few counts of this clonotype. This chain uses TRBV10-3 with TRBJ1-2; D gene uncertain. Per the germline V gene, CDR1 is ENHRY and CDR2 is SYGVKD. Trimming took 0 bases from V and 4 from J, leaving 6 bases between them. The CDR3 sequence is 13 residues long. The CDR3 sequence: CAISESGVYGYTF. The CDR3 DNA reads as TGTGCCATCAGTGAGTCAGGAGTCTATGGCTACACCTTC.

This chain connects TRBV29-1 to TRBJ1-1, with a tentative D call TRBD1 (6 bases). The V end lost 7 bases, the J end lost 10 bases, and 16 bases lay between the germline ends. Germline V gives CDR1 SQVTM, CDR2 ANQGSEA. There are 11 residues in the CDR3. The CDR3 coding sequence is TGCAGCGAGGGGGTCTGCTGGGGAGCTTTCTTT. Encoded protein: CSEGVCWGAFF.